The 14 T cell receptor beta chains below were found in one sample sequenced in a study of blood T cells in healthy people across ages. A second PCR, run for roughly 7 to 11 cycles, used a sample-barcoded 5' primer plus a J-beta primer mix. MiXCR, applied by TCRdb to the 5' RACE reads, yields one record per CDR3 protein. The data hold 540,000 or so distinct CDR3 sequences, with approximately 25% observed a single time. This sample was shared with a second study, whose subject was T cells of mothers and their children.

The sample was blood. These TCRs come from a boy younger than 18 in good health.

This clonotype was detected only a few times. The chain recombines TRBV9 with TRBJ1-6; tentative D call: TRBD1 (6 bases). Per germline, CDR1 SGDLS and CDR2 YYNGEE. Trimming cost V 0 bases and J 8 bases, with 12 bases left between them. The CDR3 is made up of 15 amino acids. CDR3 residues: CASSVDRALHSPLHF. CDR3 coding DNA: TGTGCCAGCAGCGTAGACAGGGCTCTTCATTCACCCCTCCACTTT. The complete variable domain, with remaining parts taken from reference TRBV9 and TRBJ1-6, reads DSGVTQTPKHLITATGQRVTLRCSPRSGDLSVYWYQQSLDQGLQFLIQYYNGEERAKGNILERFSAQQFPDLHSELNLSSLELGDSALYFCASSVDRALHSPLHFGNGTRLTVT.

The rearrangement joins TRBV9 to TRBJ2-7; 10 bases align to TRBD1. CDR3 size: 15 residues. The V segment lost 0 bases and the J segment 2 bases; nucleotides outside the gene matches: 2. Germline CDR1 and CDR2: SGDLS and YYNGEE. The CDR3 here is CASSVGGQGTYEQYF. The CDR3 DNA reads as TGTGCCAGCAGCGTAGGGGGACAGGGGACCTACGAGCAGTACTTC.

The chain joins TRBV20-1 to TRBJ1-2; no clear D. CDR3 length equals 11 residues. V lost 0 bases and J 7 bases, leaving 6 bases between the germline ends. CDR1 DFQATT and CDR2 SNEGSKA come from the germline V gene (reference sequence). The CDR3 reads CSARDSGGYTF. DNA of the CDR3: TGCAGTGCTAGAGATTCAGGTGGCTACACCTTC.

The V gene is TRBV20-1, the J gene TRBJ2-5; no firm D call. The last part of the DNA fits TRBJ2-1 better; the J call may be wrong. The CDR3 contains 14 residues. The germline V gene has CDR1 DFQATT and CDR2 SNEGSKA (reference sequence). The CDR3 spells CSARDSVHYNEQFF. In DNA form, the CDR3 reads TGCAGTGCTAGAGATTCGGTCCACTACAATGAGCAGTTCTTC.

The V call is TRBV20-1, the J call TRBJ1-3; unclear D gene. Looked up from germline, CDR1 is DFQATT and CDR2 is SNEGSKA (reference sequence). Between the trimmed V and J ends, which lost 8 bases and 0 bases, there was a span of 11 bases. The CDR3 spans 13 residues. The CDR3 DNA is TGCAGTCCCCAAGTAAACTCTGGAAACACCATATATTTT. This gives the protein CSPQVNSGNTIYF.

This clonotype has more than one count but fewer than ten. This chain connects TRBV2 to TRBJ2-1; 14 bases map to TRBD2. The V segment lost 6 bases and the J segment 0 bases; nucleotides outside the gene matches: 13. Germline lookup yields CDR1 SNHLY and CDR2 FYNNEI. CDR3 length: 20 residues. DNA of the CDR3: TGTGCCAGCAGCTCCCTCGGACTAGCGGGGGGTCTGAGCTCCTACAATGAGCAGTTCTTC. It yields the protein CASSSLGLAGGLSSYNEQFF.

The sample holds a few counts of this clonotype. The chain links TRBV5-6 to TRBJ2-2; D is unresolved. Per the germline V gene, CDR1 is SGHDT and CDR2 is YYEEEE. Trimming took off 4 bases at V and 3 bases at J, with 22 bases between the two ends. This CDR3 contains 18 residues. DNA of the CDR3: TGTGCCAGCAGCCAAACTTTTGATTCGACTGGACACACCGGGGAGCTGTTTTTT. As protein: CASSQTFDSTGHTGELFF.

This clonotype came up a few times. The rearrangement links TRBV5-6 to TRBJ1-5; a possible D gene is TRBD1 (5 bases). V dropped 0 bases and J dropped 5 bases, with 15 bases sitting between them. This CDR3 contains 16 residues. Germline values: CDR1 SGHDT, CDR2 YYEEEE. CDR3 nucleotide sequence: TGTGCCAGCAGCTTGGGGGGGATAAAAGGCGATCAGCCCCAGCATTTT. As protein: CASSLGGIKGDQPQHF.

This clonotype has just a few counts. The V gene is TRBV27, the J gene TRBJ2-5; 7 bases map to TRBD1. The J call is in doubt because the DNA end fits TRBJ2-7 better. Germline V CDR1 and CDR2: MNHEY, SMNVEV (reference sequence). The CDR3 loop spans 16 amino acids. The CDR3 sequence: CASSPSTGALSYEQYF. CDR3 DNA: TGTGCCAGCAGTCCATCAACAGGGGCCCTCTCCTACGAGCAGTACTTC.

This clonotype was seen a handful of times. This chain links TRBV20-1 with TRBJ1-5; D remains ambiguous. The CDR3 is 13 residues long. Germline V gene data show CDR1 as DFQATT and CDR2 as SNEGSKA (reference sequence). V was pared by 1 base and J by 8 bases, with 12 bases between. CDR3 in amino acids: CSARGGMLEPQHF. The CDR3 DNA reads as TGCAGTGCTAGAGGAGGAATGCTTGAGCCCCAGCATTTT.

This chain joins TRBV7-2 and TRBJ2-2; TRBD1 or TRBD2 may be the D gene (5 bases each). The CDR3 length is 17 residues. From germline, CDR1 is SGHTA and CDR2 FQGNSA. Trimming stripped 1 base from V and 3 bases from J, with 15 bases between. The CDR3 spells CASSLGGPGPDTGELFF. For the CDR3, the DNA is TGTGCCAGCAGCTTAGGGGGCCCGGGACCGGACACCGGGGAGCTGTTTTTT.

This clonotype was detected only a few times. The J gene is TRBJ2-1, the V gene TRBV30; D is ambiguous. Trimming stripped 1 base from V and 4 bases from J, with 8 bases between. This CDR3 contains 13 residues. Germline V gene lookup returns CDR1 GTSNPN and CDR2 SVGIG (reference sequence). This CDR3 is CAWSGLGYNEQFF. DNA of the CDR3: TGTGCCTGGAGTGGGTTAGGGTACAATGAGCAGTTCTTC. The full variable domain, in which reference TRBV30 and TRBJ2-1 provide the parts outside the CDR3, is SQTIHQWPATLVQPVGSPLSLECTVEGTSNPNLYWYRQAAGRGLQLLFYSVGIGQISSEVPQNLSASRPQDRQFILSSKKLLLSDSGFYLCAWSGLGYNEQFFGPGTRLTVL.

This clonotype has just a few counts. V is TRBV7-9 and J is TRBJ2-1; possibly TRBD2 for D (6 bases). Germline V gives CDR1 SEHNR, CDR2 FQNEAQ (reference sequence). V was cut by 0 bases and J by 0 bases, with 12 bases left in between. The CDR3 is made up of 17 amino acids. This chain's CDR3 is CASSLALAVSSYNEQFF. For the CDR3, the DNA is TGTGCCAGCAGCTTAGCCTTAGCGGTAAGCTCCTACAATGAGCAGTTCTTC. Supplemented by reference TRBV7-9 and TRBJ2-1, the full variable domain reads DTGVSQNPRHKITKRGQNVTFRCDPISEHNRLYWYRQTLGQGPEFLTYFQNEAQLEKSRLLSDRFSAERPKGSFSTLEIQRTEQGDSAMYLCASSLALAVSSYNEQFFGPGTRLTVL.

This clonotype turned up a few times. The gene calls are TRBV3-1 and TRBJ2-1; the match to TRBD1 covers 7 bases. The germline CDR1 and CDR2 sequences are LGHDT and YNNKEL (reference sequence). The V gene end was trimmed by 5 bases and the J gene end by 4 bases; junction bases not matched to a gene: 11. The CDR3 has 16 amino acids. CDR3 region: CASSFRGMGIYNEQFF. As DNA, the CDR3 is TGTGCCAGCAGCTTCAGGGGGATGGGGATATACAATGAGCAGTTCTTC.